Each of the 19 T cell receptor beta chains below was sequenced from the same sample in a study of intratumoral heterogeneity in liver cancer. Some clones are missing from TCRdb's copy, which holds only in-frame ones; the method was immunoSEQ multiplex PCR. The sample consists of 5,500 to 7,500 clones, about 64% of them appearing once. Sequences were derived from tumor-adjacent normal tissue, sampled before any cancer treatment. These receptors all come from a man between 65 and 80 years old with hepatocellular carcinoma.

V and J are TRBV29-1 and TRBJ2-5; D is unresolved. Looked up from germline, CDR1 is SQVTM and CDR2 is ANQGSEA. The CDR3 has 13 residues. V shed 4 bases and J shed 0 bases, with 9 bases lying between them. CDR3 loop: CSVVADNQETQYF. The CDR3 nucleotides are TGCAGCGTTGTTGCAGACAACCAAGAGACCCAGTACTTC.

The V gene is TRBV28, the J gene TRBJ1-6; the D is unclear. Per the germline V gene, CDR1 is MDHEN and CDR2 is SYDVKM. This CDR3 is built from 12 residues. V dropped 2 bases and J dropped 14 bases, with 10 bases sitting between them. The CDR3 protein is CASSLRVLALHF. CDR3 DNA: TGTGCCAGCAGTTTAAGGGTATTGGCCCTCCACTTT.

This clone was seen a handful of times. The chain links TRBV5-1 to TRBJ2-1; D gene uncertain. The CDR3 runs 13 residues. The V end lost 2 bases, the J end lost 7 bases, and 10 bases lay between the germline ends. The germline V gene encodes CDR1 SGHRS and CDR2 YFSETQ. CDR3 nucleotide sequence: TGCGCCAGCAGCTTCTCGGACGGGAATGAGCAGTTCTTC. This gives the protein CASSFSDGNEQFF. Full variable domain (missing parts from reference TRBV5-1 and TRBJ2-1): KAGVTQTPRYLIKTRGQQVTLSCSPISGHRSVSWYQQTPGQGLQFLFEYFSETQRNKGNFPGRFSGRQFSNSRSEMNVSTLELGDSALYLCASSFSDGNEQFFGPGTRLTVL.

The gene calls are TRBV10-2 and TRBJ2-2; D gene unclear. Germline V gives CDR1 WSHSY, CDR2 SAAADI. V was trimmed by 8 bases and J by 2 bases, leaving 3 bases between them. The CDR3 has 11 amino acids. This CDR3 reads CASLNTGELFF. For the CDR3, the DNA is TGCGCCAGCCTTAACACCGGGGAGCTGTTTTTT.

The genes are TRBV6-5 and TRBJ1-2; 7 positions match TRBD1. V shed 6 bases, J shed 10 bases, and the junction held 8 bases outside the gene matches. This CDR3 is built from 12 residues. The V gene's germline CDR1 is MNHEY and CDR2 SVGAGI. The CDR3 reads CASSPQGEVYTF. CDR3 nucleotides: TGTGCCAGCAGCCCCCAGGGGGAAGTCTACACCTTC.

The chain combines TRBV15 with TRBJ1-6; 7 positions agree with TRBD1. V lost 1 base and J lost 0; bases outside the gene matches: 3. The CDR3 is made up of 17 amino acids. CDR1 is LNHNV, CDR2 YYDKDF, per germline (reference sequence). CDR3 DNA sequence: TGTGCCACCAGCAGAGCCAGGGGGAGCTCCTATAATTCACCCCTCCACTTT. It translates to CATSRARGSSYNSPLHF.

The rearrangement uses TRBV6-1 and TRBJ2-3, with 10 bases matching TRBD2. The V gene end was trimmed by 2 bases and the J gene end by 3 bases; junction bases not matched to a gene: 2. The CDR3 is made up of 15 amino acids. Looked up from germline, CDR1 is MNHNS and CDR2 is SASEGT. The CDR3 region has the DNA TGTGCCAGCAGTGAATCTAGCGGGGGAACAGATACGCAGTATTTT. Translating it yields CASSESSGGTDTQYF.

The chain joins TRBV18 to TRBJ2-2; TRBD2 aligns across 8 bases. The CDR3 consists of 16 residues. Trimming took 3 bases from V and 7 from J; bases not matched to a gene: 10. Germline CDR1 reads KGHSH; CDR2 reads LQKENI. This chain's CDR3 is CASSPRTGGPNGELFF. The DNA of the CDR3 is TGTGCCAGCTCACCGAGAACGGGGGGGCCGAACGGGGAGCTGTTTTTT.

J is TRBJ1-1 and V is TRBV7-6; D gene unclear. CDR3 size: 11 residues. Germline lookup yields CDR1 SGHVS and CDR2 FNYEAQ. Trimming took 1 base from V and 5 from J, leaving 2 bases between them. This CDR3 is CASSLGTEAFF. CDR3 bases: TGTGCCAGCAGCTTAGGGACTGAAGCTTTCTTT.

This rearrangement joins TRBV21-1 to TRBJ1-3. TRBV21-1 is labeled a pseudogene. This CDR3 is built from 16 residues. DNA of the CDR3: TGTGCCAGCAGCAAATTGGTCACCGGCTCTGGAAACACCATATATTTT. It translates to CASSKLVTGSGNTIYF.

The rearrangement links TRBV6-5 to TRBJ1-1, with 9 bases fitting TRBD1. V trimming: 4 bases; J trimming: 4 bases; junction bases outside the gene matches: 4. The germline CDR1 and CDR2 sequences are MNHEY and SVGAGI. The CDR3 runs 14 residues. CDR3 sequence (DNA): TGTGCCAGCAGTTTCTACAGGGGGCTCACTGAAGCTTTCTTT. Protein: CASSFYRGLTEAFF.

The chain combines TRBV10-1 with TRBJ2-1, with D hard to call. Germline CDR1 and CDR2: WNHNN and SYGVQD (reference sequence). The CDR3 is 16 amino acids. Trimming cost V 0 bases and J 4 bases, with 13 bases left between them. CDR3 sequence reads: CASSESTPSFYNEQFF. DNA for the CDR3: TGCGCCAGCAGTGAGTCGACCCCTTCCTTTTACAATGAGCAGTTCTTC.

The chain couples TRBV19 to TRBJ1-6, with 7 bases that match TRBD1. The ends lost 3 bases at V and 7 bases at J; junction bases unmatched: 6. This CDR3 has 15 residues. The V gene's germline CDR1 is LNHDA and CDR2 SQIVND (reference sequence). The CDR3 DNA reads TGTGCCAGTAGTATTCAGGGGGTTGAGAATTCACCCCTCCACTTT. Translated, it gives CASSIQGVENSPLHF.

Here the CDR3 reads CASSFLGGLENSPLHF. The CDR3 nucleotides are TGTGCCAGCAGCTTTTTAGGCGGATTGGAGAATTCACCCCTCCACTTT. The chain employs TRBV7-9 and TRBJ1-6; D gene unclear. The CDR3 totals 16 residues. V shed 3 bases and J shed 7 bases, with 16 bases lying between them. The V gene's germline CDR1 is SEHNR and CDR2 FQNEAQ (reference sequence).

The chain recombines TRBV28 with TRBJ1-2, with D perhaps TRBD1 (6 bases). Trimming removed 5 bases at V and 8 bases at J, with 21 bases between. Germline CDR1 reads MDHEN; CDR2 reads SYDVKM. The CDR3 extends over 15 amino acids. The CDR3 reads CASSNLLQQQGGYTF. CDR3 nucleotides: TGTGCCAGCAGTAACCTTCTCCAACAACAGGGCGGCTACACCTTC.

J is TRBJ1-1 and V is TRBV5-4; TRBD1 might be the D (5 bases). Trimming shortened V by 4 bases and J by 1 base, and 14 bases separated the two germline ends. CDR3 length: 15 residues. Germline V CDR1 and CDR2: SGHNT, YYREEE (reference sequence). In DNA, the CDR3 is TGTGCCAGCAGCCAACGGGACCCCTCGAACACTGAAGCTTTCTTT. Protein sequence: CASSQRDPSNTEAFF.

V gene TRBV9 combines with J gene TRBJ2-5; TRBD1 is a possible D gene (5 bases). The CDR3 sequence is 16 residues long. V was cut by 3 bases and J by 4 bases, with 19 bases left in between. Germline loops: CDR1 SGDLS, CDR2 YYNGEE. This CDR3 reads CASSAGETGLGETQYF. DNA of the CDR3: TGTGCCAGCAGCGCCGGAGAAACAGGTCTGGGAGAGACCCAGTACTTC.

In DNA form, the CDR3 reads TGTGCTAGTGGTTTGGGACTAGCGGGGTACTACGAGCAGTACTTC. Its protein product is CASGLGLAGYYEQYF. J is TRBJ2-7 and V is TRBV12-5, with 11 bases that match TRBD2. This CDR3 spans 15 amino acids. V lost 1 base to trimming and J lost 3 bases; unmatched junction nucleotides: 2. Germline V lookup: CDR1 LGHNT, CDR2 FRNRAP.

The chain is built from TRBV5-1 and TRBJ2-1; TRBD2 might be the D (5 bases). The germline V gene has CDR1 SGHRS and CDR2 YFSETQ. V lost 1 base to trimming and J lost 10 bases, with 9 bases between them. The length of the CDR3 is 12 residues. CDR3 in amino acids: CASSLTREEQFF. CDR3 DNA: TGCGCCAGCAGCTTGACTCGGGAAGAGCAGTTCTTC.